This T cell receptor beta chain was identified during a study of tumor and adjacent non-tumor tissue in lung cancer (dated by TCRdb to between 2017 and 2018). Regarding the study in general: Patients with adenocarcinoma (approximately 11), squamous cell carcinoma (2) and small cell lung cancer (1) were included in the cohort. The 15 or so patients were aged about 31 to 85 years, included about ten men and 5 women, and had TNM stage I to III disease. A total of 95 million to 150 million productive TCRbeta reads were generated by sequencing, corresponding to an average of about 4.2 million reads per sample. Using bulk TCRbeta repertoires from 15 lung cancer patients, the study set lung tumor tissue side by side with matched distant non-tumor lung tissue. Some 31 paired specimens, one tumor and one normal lung sample per patient, were profiled by TCRbeta CDR3 sequencing. Study-wide conclusions, independent of this receptor: The top 100 clones made up a significantly larger cumulative share of the repertoire in normal lung than in tumor tissue. Neither the sequencing platform nor unique molecular identifiers are mentioned in the methods. Because peripheral blood was not sequenced, blood TCRbeta repertoires in the lung cancer patients of the study were not examined. TCR diversity (inverse Simpson) was significantly higher in tumor than in normal lung tissue (around 450 vs 160, P = 0.0075, Mann-Whitney U test). Only 15 or so patients were included in the cohort, and the need for larger samples and more detailed clinical data was noted by the authors. Younger patients had significantly higher TCR diversity, and higher tumor TCR diversity was associated with shorter overall and disease-free survival.

This clonotype has a count of ten or more. Its binding antigen is unknown. The sample holds no much larger clone one base away, and base qualities are not on file. RNA was isolated from bulk, unsorted tissue, and RNA quality was assessed with a NanoDrop ND-1000 and an Agilent 2100. All donors had newly diagnosed lung cancer, had not received prior chemotherapy, and were admitted for thoracic surgery in China between August and November 2014. Patients with previous radiotherapy or chemotherapy, or with another concurrent cancer, were excluded from the study. Pieces of surgical tissue measuring roughly 1-2.1 cm3 were kept in RNAlater solution and stored at -80 degrees C until use. Measured from the cysteine to the phenylalanine, the CDR3 is 14 residues long. Only the CDR3 DNA stays, 42 bases, in frame from base 1. Germline trimming: 5 bases from V, 7 bases from J; junction bases outside gene matches: 5.

The library was prepared using multiplex PCR. TCRdb lists the instrument as Illumina HiSeq 2500. TCRbeta libraries were constructed through three rounds of nested PCR with primers (Table S4) according to protocols modified from ARM-PCR. PCR products of 200-500 bp were gel-excised and purified with the QIAquick gel extraction kit before sequencing. As for the original processing: Reads were cleaned with Trimmomatic, merged with FLASH into complete CDR3 sequences, and assigned to V(D)J germline segments with MiTCR. Clonal diversity was computed as the inverse Simpson's index with VDJtools. Productive reads were defined as in-frame sequences without a premature stop codon. Starting from the raw public reads, TCRdb applied fastp trimming at Q25, assembled clones with MiXCR and retained in-frame beta chains. Each record represents a unique CDR3 protein, reported with the most common genes and DNA among its rows. These V and J calls rely on TCRdb rather than the paper's analysis. Within this sample are around 70,000 distinct CDR3 sequences, with about three fifths of them counted one time only. About 19% of the sample is in the top ten clones.

This clonotype was obtained from a man aged 45-60 years with non-small cell lung cancer. The sequence is built from TRBV12-3 or TRBV12-4 and TRBJ2-1; 10 central nucleotides agree with TRBD2. The sequenced sample consisted of lung tumor tissue. The CDR3 region has the sequence CASSLSGGQNEQFF. The DNA sequence follows: TGTGCCAGCAGTCTTAGCGGGGGGCAGAATGAGCAGTTCTTC.